These 18 T cell receptor beta chains were sequenced from one sample in a study of cytomegalovirus exposure and HLA in healthy donors (dated by TCRdb to 2017 to 2019). Libraries were constructed by the immunoSEQ multiplex PCR assay. The multiplex PCR relied on a mix of 60 forward primers for TCR Vbeta segments and 13 reverse primers for TCR Jbeta segments. What TCRdb holds here is the immuneACCESS table cut down to in-frame rearrangements. Part of the clones is not present; checked against another copy, under half of the missing clones reflect an unresolved V gene, and the others are unexplained. The sample data list under 250,000 clones, and roughly 85% of these were observed just once. About 4.4% of the sample lies in the top ten. Sequencing was done on a sample of PBMCs. These TCRs come from a woman aged 25 to 45 in good health and CMV-seropositive.

This clone was seen only once. The DNA for the CDR3 is TGTGCCAGCAGCGGAACGAGCACCGGGGAGCTGTTTTTT. Protein product: CASSGTSTGELFF. The chain links TRBV9 to TRBJ2-2; D unresolved. This CDR3 is 13 amino acids long. Trimming shortened V by 3 bases and J by 4 bases, and 7 bases separated the two germline ends. Germline V gives CDR1 SGDLS, CDR2 YYNGEE.

This clone has just one count. The genes are TRBV5-4 and TRBJ1-2; TRBD1 matches at 9 bases. The germline CDR1 and CDR2 sequences are SGHNT and YYREEE (reference sequence). The CDR3 spans 14 residues. With V trimmed by 5 bases and J by 2 bases, 4 bases remained unmatched. The DNA for the CDR3 is TGTGCCAGCAGTCCGGGACAGGGAAACTATGGCTACACCTTC. This sequence encodes CASSPGQGNYGYTF.

The CDR3 sequence: CASRPGTGVIYEQYF. In DNA form, the CDR3 reads TGTGCCAGCAGACCCGGGACAGGGGTAATCTACGAGCAGTACTTC. The chain uses TRBV2 and TRBJ2-7, with 10 bases aligning to TRBD1. CDR3 length equals 15 residues. CDR1 is SNHLY, CDR2 FYNNEI, per germline. V gave up 6 bases and J gave up 3 bases; unmatched junction bases: 8.

Comment on this clone: One end of the junction fails to match germline, which may point to a read error. The rearrangement uses TRBV9 and TRBJ2-1; possibly TRBD2 for D (6 bases). Germline lookup yields CDR1 SGDLS and CDR2 YYNGEE. This CDR3 is built from 13 residues. The chain's CDR3 is CASNVDFGSNQFF. The CDR3 DNA reads as TGTGCCAGCAACGTAGATTTCGGGAGCAACCAGTTCTTC.

The chain joins TRBV7-9 to TRBJ1-1; D is perhaps TRBD1 (5 bases). Germline lookup yields CDR1 SEHNR and CDR2 FQNEAQ (reference sequence). V lost 2 bases to trimming and J lost 0 bases, with 10 bases between them. This CDR3 spans 15 amino acids. CDR3 coding DNA: TGTGCCAGCAGCTTATTCAGGGATCTGAACACTGAAGCTTTCTTT. Its protein is CASSLFRDLNTEAFF. The full variable domain, completed using reference TRBV7-9 and TRBJ1-1, is DTGVSQNPRHKITKRGQNVTFRCDPISEHNRLYWYRQTLGQGPEFLTYFQNEAQLEKSRLLSDRFSAERPKGSFSTLEIQRTEQGDSAMYLCASSLFRDLNTEAFFGQGTRLTVV.

The gene calls are TRBV11-3 and TRBJ1-1; TRBD1 agrees at 9 bases. J was trimmed by 7 bases and V by 2 bases; bases with no gene match: 8. Per germline, CDR1 SGHNT and CDR2 YENEEA. The CDR3 spans 15 residues. This chain's CDR3 is CASSLSGQGKNEAFF. As DNA, the CDR3 is TGTGCCAGCAGCTTATCAGGACAGGGGAAGAATGAAGCTTTCTTT. Variable domain in full (rest from reference TRBV11-3 and TRBJ1-1): EAGVVQSPRYKIIEKKQPVAFWCNPISGHNTLYWYLQNLGQGPELLIRYENEEAVDDSQLPKDRFSAERLKGVDSTLKIQPAELGDSAVYLCASSLSGQGKNEAFFGQGTRLTVV.

V is TRBV5-1 and J is TRBJ2-5, with D perhaps TRBD2 (6 bases). Germline V CDR1 and CDR2: SGHRS, YFSETQ. The CDR3 length is 15 residues. V was clipped by 0 bases and J by 1 base, with 10 bases between them. The DNA of the CDR3 is TGCGCCAGCAGCTTGGCCTCGGGAGTCCAAGAGACCCAGTACTTC. Translation gives CASSLASGVQETQYF.

The chain carries TRBV5-1 and TRBJ2-4; the D gene is possibly TRBD2 (5 bases). Trimming stripped 2 bases from V and 8 bases from J, with 17 bases between. The length of the CDR3 is 15 residues. Germline values: CDR1 SGHRS, CDR2 YFSETQ. DNA for the CDR3: TGCGCCAGCAGCTTCCGGCTCGGAGCCGGGGACATTCAGTACTTC. It translates to CASSFRLGAGDIQYF.

This sequence joins TRBV9 and TRBJ1-4; D unclear. V was trimmed by 0 bases and J by 14 bases, leaving 14 bases between them. The CDR3 spans 13 residues. Germline values: CDR1 SGDLS, CDR2 YYNGEE. The chain's CDR3 is CASSVELEGRLFF. The CDR3 nucleotides read TGTGCCAGCAGCGTAGAGTTGGAAGGGAGGCTGTTTTTT. Full variable domain (remainder filled in from reference TRBV9 and TRBJ1-4): DSGVTQTPKHLITATGQRVTLRCSPRSGDLSVYWYQQSLDQGLQFLIQYYNGEERAKGNILERFSAQQFPDLHSELNLSSLELGDSALYFCASSVELEGRLFFGSGTQLSVL.

The chain links TRBV30 to TRBJ2-7, with D possibly TRBD2 on 6 matching bases. This CDR3 has 15 residues. Deletions cut 7 bases from V and 6 bases from J, with 25 bases between. The germline V gene has CDR1 GTSNPN and CDR2 SVGIG (reference sequence). The CDR3, as DNA: TGTGCCTTGGAGTCTCCCGGGGGAGGATCGGGCGAGCAGTACTTC. Translated, it gives CALESPGGGSGEQYF.

This rearrangement joins TRBV5-1 to TRBJ1-1; the D gene is possibly TRBD1 (5 bases). Germline assignment: CDR1 SGHRS and CDR2 YFSETQ. The CDR3 spans 14 residues. Trimming stripped 4 bases from V and 2 bases from J, with 12 bases between. CDR3 sequence reads: CASSADRTNTEAFF. CDR3 sequence (DNA): TGCGCCAGCAGCGCAGACAGAACCAACACTGAAGCTTTCTTT.

The chain couples TRBV11-2 to TRBJ2-5; a weak D match, TRBD1 (6 bases). This CDR3 contains 15 residues. Trimming left V 1 base short and J 5 bases short, with 14 bases between. Germline loops: CDR1 SGHAT, CDR2 FQNNGV. The CDR3 coding sequence is TGTGCCAGCAGCTTAGTCAGGGGCGTGTTGGAGACCCAGTACTTC. This translates into CASSLVRGVLETQYF.

The chain has TRBV4-1 and TRBJ1-6, with D perhaps matching TRBD1 (6 bases). Germline assignment: CDR1 MGHRA and CDR2 YSYEKL. The CDR3 is 14 amino acids. V was cut by 0 bases and J by 11 bases, with 11 bases left in between. The CDR3 here is CASSQDGGGTPLHF. CDR3 DNA: TGCGCCAGCAGCCAAGATGGGGGCGGCACACCCCTCCACTTT.

The chain employs TRBV5-5 and TRBJ1-5, with TRBD1 as a possible D gene (5 bases). The V and J ends lost 1 base and 10 bases respectively, with 12 bases between them. The CDR3 extends over 13 amino acids. Germline-derived CDR1 and CDR2 are SGHKS and YYEKEE (reference sequence). The CDR3 sequence: CASSLMGGDPQHF. As DNA, the CDR3 is TGTGCCAGCAGCTTGATGGGGGGAGATCCCCAGCATTTT. Combining the CDR3 with reference TRBV5-5 and TRBJ1-5 gives the whole variable domain DAGVTQSPTHLIKTRGQQVTLRCSPISGHKSVSWYQQVLGQGPQFIFQYYEKEERGRGNFPDRFSARQFPNYSSELNVNALLLGDSALYLCASSLMGGDPQHFGDGTRLSIL.

J is TRBJ2-3 and V is TRBV19; 7 nucleotides line up with TRBD1. The CDR3 has 13 amino acids. V was clipped by 9 bases and J by 2 bases; unmatched bases: 5. Germline V gene sequence: CDR1 LNHDA, CDR2 SQIVND (reference sequence). This chain's CDR3 is CASKTGNTDTQYF. CDR3 DNA sequence: TGTGCCAGCAAGACAGGGAACACAGATACGCAGTATTTT.

V and J are TRBV5-4 and TRBJ2-7, with a weak D call TRBD1 (6 bases). V was clipped by 5 bases and J by 4 bases, with 13 bases between them. Germline loops: CDR1 SGHNT, CDR2 YYREEE (reference sequence). CDR3 length: 13 residues. CDR3 in DNA: TGTGCCAGCAGTACCGGGACAAGATACGAGCAGTACTTC. Its protein is CASSTGTRYEQYF.

The chain joins TRBV13 to TRBJ2-7; 7 bases agree with TRBD1. This CDR3 comprises 14 residues. V shed 3 bases, J shed 2 bases, and the junction held 4 bases outside the gene matches. Germline V gene lookup returns CDR1 PRHDT and CDR2 FYEKMQ (reference sequence). The CDR3 protein is CASSLGQSTYEQYF. In nucleotides, the CDR3 is TGTGCCAGCAGCTTGGGACAGTCAACCTACGAGCAGTACTTC.

This clone was observed a single time. The chain recombines TRBV7-9 with TRBJ2-7; 7 bases are shared with TRBD1. J lost 7 bases, V lost 1 base, and 1 base had no gene match. This CDR3 comprises 12 residues. From germline, CDR1 is SEHNR and CDR2 FQNEAQ (reference sequence). The CDR3 protein is CASSLVTGEQYF. In nucleotides, the CDR3 is TGTGCCAGCAGCTTAGTGACAGGGGAGCAGTACTTC.